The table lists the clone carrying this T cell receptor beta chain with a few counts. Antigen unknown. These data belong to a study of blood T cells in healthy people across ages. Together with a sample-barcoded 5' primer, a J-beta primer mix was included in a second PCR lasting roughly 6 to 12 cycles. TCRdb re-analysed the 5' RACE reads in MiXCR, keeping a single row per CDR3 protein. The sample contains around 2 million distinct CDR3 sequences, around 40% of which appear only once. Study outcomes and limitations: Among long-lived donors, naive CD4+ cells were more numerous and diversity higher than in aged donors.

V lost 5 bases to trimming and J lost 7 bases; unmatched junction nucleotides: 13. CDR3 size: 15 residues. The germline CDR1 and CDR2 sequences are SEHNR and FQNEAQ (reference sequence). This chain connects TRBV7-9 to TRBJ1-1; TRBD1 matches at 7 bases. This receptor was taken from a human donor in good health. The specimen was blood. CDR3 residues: CASSPGPLGGYEAFF. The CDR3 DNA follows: TGTGCCAGCAGCCCGGGTCCGCTAGGGGGCTATGAAGCTTTCTTT.